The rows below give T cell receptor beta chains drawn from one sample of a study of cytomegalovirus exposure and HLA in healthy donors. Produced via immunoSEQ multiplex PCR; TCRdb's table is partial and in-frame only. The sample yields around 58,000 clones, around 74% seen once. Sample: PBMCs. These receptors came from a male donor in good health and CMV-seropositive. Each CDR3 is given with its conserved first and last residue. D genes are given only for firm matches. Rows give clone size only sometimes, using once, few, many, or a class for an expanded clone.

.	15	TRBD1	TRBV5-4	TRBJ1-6	TGTGCCAGCAGCTTAGACAGGGCTGGTAATTCACCCCTCCACTTT	CASSLDRAGNSPLHF
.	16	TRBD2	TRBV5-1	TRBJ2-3	TGCGCCAGCAGCTCGCTGAGCGGGGGGGTACCAGATACGCAGTATTTT	CASSSLSGGVPDTQYF
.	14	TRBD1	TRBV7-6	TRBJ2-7	TGTGCCAGCAGCTTACTCGAAACAGGGGCCGAGCAGTACTTC	CASSLLETGAEQYF
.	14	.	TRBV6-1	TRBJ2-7	TGTGCCACTAAGGGACAAGAAACTAACTACGAGCAGTACTTC	CATKGQETNYEQYF
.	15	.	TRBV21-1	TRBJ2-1	TGTGCCAGCAACGGACTTTGGCTAGGCCGCAATGAGCAGTTCTTC	CASNGLWLGRNEQFF
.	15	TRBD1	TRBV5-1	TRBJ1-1	TGCGCCAGCAGGGATAAGACAGGGGCGAACACTGAAGCTTTCTTT	CASRDKTGANTEAFF
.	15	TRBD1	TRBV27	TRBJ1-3	TGTGCCAGCAGTTTATCCTGGACAGGAGGAAACACCATATATTTT	CASSLSWTGGNTIYF
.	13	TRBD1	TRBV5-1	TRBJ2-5	TGCGTACCACGGGGACAGGGGGCCGAGACCCAGTACTTC	CVPRGQGAETQYF
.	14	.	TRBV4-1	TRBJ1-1	TGCGCCAGCAGGTCGCGGGACCGGGACACTGAAGCTTTCTTT	CASRSRDRDTEAFF
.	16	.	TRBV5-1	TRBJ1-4	TGCGCCAGCAGCCTCGGACACTTTGCAACTAATGAAAAACTGTTTTTT	CASSLGHFATNEKLFF
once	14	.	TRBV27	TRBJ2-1	TGTGCCAGCAGTCTTCGGTCCCTAGGGGGTGAGCAGTTCTTC	CASSLRSLGGEQFF
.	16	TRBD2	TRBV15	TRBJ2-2	TGTGCCACCAGCGCTGGGGCTAGCGGGGGGACCGGGGAGCTGTTTTTT	CATSAGASGGTGELFF
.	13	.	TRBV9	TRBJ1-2	TGTGCCAGCAGCGCGGCCCCTTGGGCTGGCTACACCTTC	CASSAAPWAGYTF
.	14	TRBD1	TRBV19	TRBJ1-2	TGTGCCAGTATTCGGACAGGGGCGAACTATGGCTACACCTTC	CASIRTGANYGYTF
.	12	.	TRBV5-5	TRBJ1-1	TGTGCCAGCAGCTTTCTAGGGGTTGAAGCTTTCTTT	CASSFLGVEAFF
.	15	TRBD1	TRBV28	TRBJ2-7	TGTGCCAGCAGAACCCCCGGGACAGGGACCTACGAGCAGTACTTC	CASRTPGTGTYEQYF
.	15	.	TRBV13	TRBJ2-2	TGTGCCAGCAGCTTTCGGACAGAGAACACCGGGGAGCTGTTTTTT	CASSFRTENTGELFF
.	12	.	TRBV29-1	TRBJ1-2	TGCAGCGTCGAACCAGGGGCCTATGGCTACACCTTC	CSVEPGAYGYTF
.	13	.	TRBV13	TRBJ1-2	TGTGCCAGCAGCCGTATTCCAGTCTCTGGCTACACCTTC	CASSRIPVSGYTF
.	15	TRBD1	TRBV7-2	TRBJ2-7	TGTGCCAGCAGCTTAAGTGGGACAGGGACTTACGAGCAGTACTTC	CASSLSGTGTYEQYF
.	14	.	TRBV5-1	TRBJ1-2	TGCGCCAGCAGCTTGTACAGGGCCGAGGATGGCTACACCTTC	CASSLYRAEDGYTF
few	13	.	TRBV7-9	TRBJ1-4	TGTGCCAGCAGCCTCGGGTCTAATGAAAAACTGTTTTTT	CASSLGSNEKLFF
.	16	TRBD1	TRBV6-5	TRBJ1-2	TGTGCCAGCAGTTACTTGCGGGACAGGGGAAACTATGGCTACACCTTC	CASSYLRDRGNYGYTF
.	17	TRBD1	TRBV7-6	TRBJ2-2	TGTGCCAGCAGCTTAGCGGTGGCAGGGGGTTCGACCGGGGAGCTGTTTTTT	CASSLAVAGGSTGELFF
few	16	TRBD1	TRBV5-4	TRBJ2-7	TGTGCCAGCAGCTTGATCGGCCAGGGGGCCTCCTACGAGCAGTACTTC	CASSLIGQGASYEQYF
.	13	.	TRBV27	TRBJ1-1	TGTGCCAGCAGTTTAGGGGGCAGGGATGAAGCTTTCTTT	CASSLGGRDEAFF
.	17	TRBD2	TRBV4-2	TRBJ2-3	TGTGCCAGCAGCCGAGAACCTAGCGGGGGCCCTCGACATACGCAGTATTTT	CASSREPSGGPRHTQYF
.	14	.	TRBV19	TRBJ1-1	TGTGCCAGTAGTACCCGCTATGAGGACACTGAAGCTTTCTTT	CASSTRYEDTEAFF
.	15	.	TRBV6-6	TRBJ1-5	TGTGCCAGCAGTTACTACGGTATGAGCAATCAGCCCCAGCATTTT	CASSYYGMSNQPQHF
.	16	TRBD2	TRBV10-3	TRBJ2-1	TGTGCCATCAGCGAACTAGCGGGGGGGCTCTACAATGAGCAGTTCTTC	CAISELAGGLYNEQFF
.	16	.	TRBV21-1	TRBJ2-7	TGTGCCAGCAGCAATTTTCCGGGACAGGGGAACCACGAGCAGTACTTC	CASSNFPGQGNHEQYF
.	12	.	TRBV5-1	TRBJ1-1	TGCGCCAGCAGCTTGCCGGGAACTGAAGCTTTCTTT	CASSLPGTEAFF
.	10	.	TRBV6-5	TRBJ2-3	TGTGCCGCGGGTACAGATACGCAGTATTTT	CAAGTDTQYF
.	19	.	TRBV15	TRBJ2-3	TGTGCCACCAGCAGTAAGCTCGCCGGGACGGGTGCGGGGACAGATACGCAGTATTTT	CATSSKLAGTGAGTDTQYF
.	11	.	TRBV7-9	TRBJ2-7	TGTGCCAGCAGCGGAGATTACGAGCAGTACTTC	CASSGDYEQYF
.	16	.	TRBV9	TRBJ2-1	TGTGCCAGCAGCGAGATTAGCGGCCTCTCCTACAATGAGCAGTTCTTC	CASSEISGLSYNEQFF
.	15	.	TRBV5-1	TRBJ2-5	TGCGCCAGCAGCTTGTGGAGACAGCGACAAGAGACCCAGTACTTC	CASSLWRQRQETQYF
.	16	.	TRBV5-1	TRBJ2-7	TGCGCCAGCAGCTTGGATTTGGCAGGCCTCTCCTACGAGCAGTACTTC	CASSLDLAGLSYEQYF
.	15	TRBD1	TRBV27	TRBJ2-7	TGTGCCAGCAGTTCCCCGGGACAGGGGTTCCACGAGCAGTACTTC	CASSSPGQGFHEQYF